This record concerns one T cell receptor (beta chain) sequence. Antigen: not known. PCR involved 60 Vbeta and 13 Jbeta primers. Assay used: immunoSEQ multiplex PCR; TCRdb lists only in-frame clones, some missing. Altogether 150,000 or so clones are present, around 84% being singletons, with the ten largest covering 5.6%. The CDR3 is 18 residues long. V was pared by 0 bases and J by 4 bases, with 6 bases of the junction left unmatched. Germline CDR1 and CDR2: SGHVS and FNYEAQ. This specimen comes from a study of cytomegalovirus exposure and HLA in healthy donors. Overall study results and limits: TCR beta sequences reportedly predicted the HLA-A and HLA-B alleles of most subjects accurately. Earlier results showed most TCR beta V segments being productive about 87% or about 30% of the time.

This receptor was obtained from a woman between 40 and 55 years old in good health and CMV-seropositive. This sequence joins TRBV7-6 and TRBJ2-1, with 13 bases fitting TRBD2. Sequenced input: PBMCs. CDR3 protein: CASSLAQTSGGGYNEQFF. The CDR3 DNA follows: TGTGCCAGCAGCTTAGCGCAAACTAGCGGGGGGGGATACAATGAGCAGTTCTTC.